This T cell receptor beta chain was documented in a study of cytomegalovirus exposure and HLA in healthy donors. Study overall: About 85 million unique TCR sequences came from HLA-typed donors in an early release. General study findings and limits: The authors enumerated roughly 160 TCR beta chains as linked to cytomegalovirus. Immune exposure was documented only through CMV serostatus. A later analysis linked a missense variant in DCLRE1C to the trimming of TCR beta V and J genes.

Concerning this clone itself: Its antigen is still unknown.

Primers: 60 Vbeta forward and 13 Jbeta reverse. The assay was immunoSEQ multiplex PCR, and TCRdb's table has in-frame clones only and misses some. The table shows fewer than 150,000 clones, with 70% to 80% occurring only once. Germline CDR1 and CDR2: MNHEY and SMNVEV (reference sequence). V lost 8 bases to trimming and J lost 5 bases, with 19 bases between them. CDR3 length: 14 amino acids. The gene calls are TRBV27 and TRBJ2-7; TRBD2 is a possible D gene (6 bases). Sequencing used PBMCs. The sequence derives from a man aged 45-60 years in good health and CMV-seropositive. The CDR3 protein is CASYHLGSNHEQYF. The DNA for the CDR3 is TGTGCCAGCTACCACCTCGGGAGTAACCACGAGCAGTACTTC.